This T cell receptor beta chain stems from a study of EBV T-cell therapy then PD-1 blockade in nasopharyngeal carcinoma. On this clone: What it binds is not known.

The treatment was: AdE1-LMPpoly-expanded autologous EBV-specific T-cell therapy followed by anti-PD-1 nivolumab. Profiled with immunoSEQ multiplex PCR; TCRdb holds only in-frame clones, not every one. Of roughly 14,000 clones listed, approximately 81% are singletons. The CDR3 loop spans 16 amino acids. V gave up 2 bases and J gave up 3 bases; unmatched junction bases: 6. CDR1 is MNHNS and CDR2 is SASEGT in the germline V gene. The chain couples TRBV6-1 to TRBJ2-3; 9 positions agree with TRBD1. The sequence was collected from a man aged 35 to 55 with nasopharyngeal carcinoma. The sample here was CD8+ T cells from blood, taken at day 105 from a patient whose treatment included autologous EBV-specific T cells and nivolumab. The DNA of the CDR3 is TGTGCCAGCAGTGAAATATTTGGACAGGGGACAGATACGCAGTATTTT. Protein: CASSEIFGQGTDTQYF.